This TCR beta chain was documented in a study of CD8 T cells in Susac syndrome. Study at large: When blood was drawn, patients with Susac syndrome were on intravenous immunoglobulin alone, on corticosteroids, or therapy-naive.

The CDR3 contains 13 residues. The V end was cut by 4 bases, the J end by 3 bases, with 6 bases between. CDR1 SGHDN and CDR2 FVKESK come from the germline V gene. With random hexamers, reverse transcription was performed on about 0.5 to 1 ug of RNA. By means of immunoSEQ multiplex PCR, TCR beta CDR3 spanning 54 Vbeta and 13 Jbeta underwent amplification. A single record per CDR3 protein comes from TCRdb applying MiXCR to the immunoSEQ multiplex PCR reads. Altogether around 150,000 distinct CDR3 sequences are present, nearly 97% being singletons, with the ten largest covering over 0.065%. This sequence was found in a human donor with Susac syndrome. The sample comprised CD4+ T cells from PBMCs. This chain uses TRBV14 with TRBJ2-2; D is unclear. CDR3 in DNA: TGTGCCAGCAGCCGCCTGCACACCGGGGAGCTGTTTTTT. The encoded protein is CASSRLHTGELFF.